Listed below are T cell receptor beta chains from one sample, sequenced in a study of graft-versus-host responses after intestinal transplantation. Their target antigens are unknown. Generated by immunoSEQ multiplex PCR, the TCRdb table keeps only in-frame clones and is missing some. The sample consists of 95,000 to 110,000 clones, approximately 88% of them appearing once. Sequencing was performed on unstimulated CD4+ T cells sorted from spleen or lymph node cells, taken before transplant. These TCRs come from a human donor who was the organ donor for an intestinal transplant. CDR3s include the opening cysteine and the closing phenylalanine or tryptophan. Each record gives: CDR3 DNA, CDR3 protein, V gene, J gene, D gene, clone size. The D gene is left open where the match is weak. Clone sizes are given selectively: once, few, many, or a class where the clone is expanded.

TGCGCCAGCAGCAAGGACAGGGATACGCAGTATTTT,CASSKDRDTQYF,TRBV5-1,TRBJ2-3,TRBD1,-
TGTGCCAGCAGTGAACAGCGGGATTTTATGAATGAGCAGTTCTTC,CASSEQRDFMNEQFF,TRBV2,TRBJ2-1,TRBD2,-
TGTGCCAGCAGTTGGAAGAGGACAGAAAACACTGAAGCTTTCTTT,CASSWKRTENTEAFF,TRBV6-6,TRBJ1-1,-,once
TGTGCCAGCAGTGAACCCGGGGTGCAGTTCTTC,CASSEPGVQFF,TRBV2,TRBJ2-1,-,-
TGTGCCAGCAGCTATCCCCCGGGGAGGTCCCCTGAAGCTTTCTTT,CASSYPPGRSPEAFF,TRBV7-8,TRBJ1-1,-,-
TGTGCCTGGAGTGTACGAGCGATTAAAGAGACCCAGTACTTC,CAWSVRAIKETQYF,TRBV30,TRBJ2-5,-,-
TGTGCCAGCAGCCGGGAGGGTACATACGGGCAGTACTTC,CASSREGTYGQYF,TRBV6-1,TRBJ2-7,TRBD2,-
TGTGCCAGCACCCACGGAGGGTATGGCTACACCTTC,CASTHGGYGYTF,TRBV6-6,TRBJ1-2,-,-
TGTGCCAGTAGTAATCGGGCCCAAGAGACCCAGTACTTC,CASSNRAQETQYF,TRBV19,TRBJ2-5,-,-
TGTGCCAGCAGCTTAGCACAGGGGGTCCTTTACGAGCAGTACTTC,CASSLAQGVLYEQYF,TRBV5-5,TRBJ2-7,TRBD1,-
TGTGCCAGCAGCCAAGATCGCAGGGATTACGAGCAGTACTTC,CASSQDRRDYEQYF,TRBV4-2,TRBJ2-7,-,-
TGTGCCAGCAGCTTAACGTTGGGGGCCCCAGGCAATGAGCAGTTCTTC,CASSLTLGAPGNEQFF,TRBV7-3,TRBJ2-1,-,-
TGTGCCAGGTGGAGCACTGAAGCTTTCTTT,CARWSTEAFF,TRBV6-5,TRBJ1-1,-,-
TGTGCCAGCAGCCCGACATTATGGGGGCAAGAGACCCAGTACTTC,CASSPTLWGQETQYF,TRBV5-8,TRBJ2-5,-,-
TGTGCCAGTAGTAGCGGCGGGAATTCCAATGAGCAGTTCTTC,CASSSGGNSNEQFF,TRBV19,TRBJ2-1,-,-
TGTGCCAGCAGTTTATGGGCGAACACTGAAGCTTTCTTT,CASSLWANTEAFF,TRBV27,TRBJ1-1,-,-
TGTGCCAGCTCCCACGAGACAGGGTCGGCAACTAATGAAAAACTGTTTTTT,CASSHETGSATNEKLFF,TRBV18,TRBJ1-4,TRBD1,-
TGTGCCAGCAGCCCCGGCCCCGGGGGCGCGAACATTCAGTACTTC,CASSPGPGGANIQYF,TRBV5-6,TRBJ2-4,-,-
TGTGCCATCAGTGATCCTAGCGGCTACAATGAGCAGTTCTTC,CAISDPSGYNEQFF,TRBV10-3,TRBJ2-1,TRBD2,-
TGTGCCAGCAGCCCCCGGGGAGCGGGAGTGCACGAGCAGTACTTC,CASSPRGAGVHEQYF,TRBV7-8,TRBJ2-7,TRBD2,-
TGTGCCAGCAGCCGAACAGCCTCAACTAATGAAAAACTGTTTTTT,CASSRTASTNEKLFF,TRBV6-1,TRBJ1-4,-,-
TGTGCCAGCAGCTCAAGACAGGGGGAAGAGACCCAGTACTTC,CASSSRQGEETQYF,TRBV13,TRBJ2-5,TRBD1,-
TGTGCCAGCAGCTTAGGATCGGGTTTCTATAATTCACCCCTCCACTTT,CASSLGSGFYNSPLHF,TRBV7-9,TRBJ1-6,-,few
TGTGCCAGCAGTATACGGACAGCCCAAGAGACCCAGTACTTC,CASSIRTAQETQYF,TRBV6-1,TRBJ2-5,-,-
TGTGCCAGCAGCTTAGACCCTACCCAGCCCCAGCATTTT,CASSLDPTQPQHF,TRBV7-2,TRBJ1-5,-,-
TGTGCCAGCAGGACAGGACCGGTCGGGGGCTACACCTTC,CASRTGPVGGYTF,TRBV6-6,TRBJ1-2,-,-
TGCGCCAGCAGAGACCAGGGAGGCAGATCCTACGAGCAGTACTTC,CASRDQGGRSYEQYF,TRBV5-1,TRBJ2-7,-,-
TGTGCCAGCAGTAGAGGGCCAACAGATACGCAGTATTTT,CASSRGPTDTQYF,TRBV7-3,TRBJ2-3,-,-
TGTGCCAGCAGCCTCACCACAGGGTTTAAAGCTGGGGCCAACGTCCTGACTTTC,CASSLTTGFKAGANVLTF,TRBV7-3,TRBJ2-6,-,-
TGCGCCAGCAGCTGGCCGGGGACCTCCTACGAGCAGTACTTC,CASSWPGTSYEQYF,TRBV5-1,TRBJ2-7,-,-
TGTGCCAGCAGCGCCCAACCGTGGGGAGATACGCAGTATTTT,CASSAQPWGDTQYF,TRBV9,TRBJ2-3,-,-
TGTGCCAGCAGCTTGACGAGTTCAGATACGCAGTATTTT,CASSLTSSDTQYF,TRBV5-5,TRBJ2-3,-,few
TGTGCCAGCAGTTACTCTCAGGGAAACCTGAACACTGAAGCTTTCTTT,CASSYSQGNLNTEAFF,TRBV6-5,TRBJ1-1,-,-
TGTGCCAGCAGTCCGGGGGTCCTCCTCTACGAGCAGTACTTC,CASSPGVLLYEQYF,TRBV27,TRBJ2-7,-,-
TGTGCCAGCAGTTCTGGTTTCTTT,CASSSGFF,TRBV6-1,TRBJ1-1,-,-
TGTGCCAGCAGCCGTCGTGGCCATCTTGGATCCTACGAGCAGTACTTC,CASSRRGHLGSYEQYF,TRBV14,TRBJ2-7,-,-
TGTGCCAGCTCACCCCCCGAAGGAAGGAGTTGGTCTGAAGCTTTCTTT,CASSPPEGRSWSEAFF,TRBV18,TRBJ1-1,-,-
TGTGCCAGTAGGGTCCGGGACACGGGAAACACCATATATTTT,CASRVRDTGNTIYF,TRBV19,TRBJ1-3,-,-
TGCGCCAGCAGCTTGGGAGGGTACGGCTACACCTTC,CASSLGGYGYTF,TRBV5-1,TRBJ1-2,-,-
TGTGCCATCAGCGACCTAGCGGGGAGCACAGATACGCAGTATTTT,CAISDLAGSTDTQYF,TRBV10-3,TRBJ2-3,TRBD2,-
TGTGCCTGGACCCGGGTAGAGGGGAATGAGCAGTTCTTC,CAWTRVEGNEQFF,TRBV30,TRBJ2-1,-,-
TGCGCCAGCAGCTTCGGCGGGGAGCAGTTCTTC,CASSFGGEQFF,TRBV5-1,TRBJ2-1,-,-
TGTGCCAGCAGCTGGGGACTAGCGACAGATACGCAGTATTTT,CASSWGLATDTQYF,TRBV7-2,TRBJ2-3,TRBD2,-
TGTGCCAGCAGCTCAGGCTCTAATGAGCAGTTCTTC,CASSSGSNEQFF,TRBV7-6,TRBJ2-1,-,-
TGTGCCAGCAGCCCAAAACTAGCGGGGGAGTCCCCGGGAGAGCAGTACTTC,CASSPKLAGESPGEQYF,TRBV7-2,TRBJ2-7,TRBD2,-
TGCGCCAGCAGCTTGGCCGGAGCAGGGGCTCAGAATGAGCAGTTCTTC,CASSLAGAGAQNEQFF,TRBV5-1,TRBJ2-1,-,-
TGTGCCAGCAGTGTTGGCGGTTCACCCCTCCACTTT,CASSVGGSPLHF,TRBV2,TRBJ1-6,-,-
TGTGCCACTCACCCCCCAGGGTTGTTCAATCAGCCCCAGCATTTT,CATHPPGLFNQPQHF,TRBV6-1,TRBJ1-5,-,-
TGTGCCAGCTCATCGGACAGGGGGCCCCACGAGCAGTACTTC,CASSSDRGPHEQYF,TRBV18,TRBJ2-7,TRBD1,-
TGTGCCAGCAGTGCCCATGAGGGCACTGAAGCTTTCTTT,CASSAHEGTEAFF,TRBV6-4,TRBJ1-1,-,few
TGTGCCAGCAGCCCGTGGGGACAGGGTCGAAATCAGCCCCAGCATTTT,CASSPWGQGRNQPQHF,TRBV7-9,TRBJ1-5,TRBD1,-
TGTGCCAGCAGCTTACAGACAGATACGCAGTATTTT,CASSLQTDTQYF,TRBV11-3,TRBJ2-3,-,once
TGTGCCAGCAGTTTTGGGGTTGCAACTAATGAAAAACTGTTTTTT,CASSFGVATNEKLFF,TRBV27,TRBJ1-4,-,-